This T cell receptor beta chain was recorded in a study of blood T cell repertoires in COVID-19. Study context: Whether acute or convalescent, the COVID-19 samples came from the United States, Italy and Spain. Sample material is recorded as cDNA or gDNA derived from T cells, B-cell-depleted T cells, or PBMCs.

Methods used by the authors: The assay estimated nucleated cells by amplifying reference gene primers. Profiling relied on immunoSEQ multiplex PCR, and the TCRdb table lists in-frame clones only, not all of them. The V and J calls and clone size come from that table; D and trimming were worked out from the DNA. Seen here are approximately 260,000 clones, around 82% observed once, and the top ten hold around 7.8%. The origin of this receptor is a human donor in a cohort sampled during active COVID-19. The source material was peripheral blood.

CDR3 in DNA: TGTGCCAGCAGCCCCGCGCGGGGGAACAGCTATGGCTACACCTTC. Residues: CASSPARGNSYGYTF. J is TRBJ1-2 and V is TRBV7-2, with D maybe TRBD1 (5 bases). The CDR3 runs to 15 residues. V dropped 5 bases and J dropped 4 bases, with 17 bases sitting between them. CDR1 is SGHTA and CDR2 is FQGNSA in the germline V gene.